A single sample gave rise to the 29 T cell receptor beta chains below, sequenced in a study of lymphopenia after photon versus proton radiotherapy. Only in-frame clones appear in the TCRdb table, and some are missing; sequencing was by immunoSEQ multiplex PCR. The sample includes 150,000 to 200,000 clones, roughly nine tenths of them seen just once. The specimen comprised peripheral blood, sampled from a patient treated with photon-based radiotherapy. The receptors shown here come from a man aged 45-65 years with gastric cancer.

V usage is TRBV5-8 and J usage is TRBJ2-3; D unclear. Deletions cut 4 bases from V and 4 bases from J, with 10 bases between. The germline CDR1 and CDR2 sequences are SGHTS and YDEGEE. The CDR3 extends over 13 amino acids. In nucleotides, the CDR3 is TGTGCCAGCAGCCTACTCAGGTCAGATACGCAGTATTTT. Translation: CASSLLRSDTQYF.

The V and J genes are TRBV9 and TRBJ2-7, with D possibly being TRBD1 (6 bases). CDR1 SGDLS and CDR2 YYNGEE come from the germline V gene. The ends were cut back, 5 bases at V and 6 bases at J, with 18 bases in the middle. The CDR3 sequence is 14 residues long. CDR3 DNA: TGTGCCAGCAGTCACTCAGGGGAAATGGGCGAGCAGTACTTC. Translating it yields CASSHSGEMGEQYF.

The V and J genes are TRBV5-1 and TRBJ1-1; D is ambiguous. CDR1 is SGHRS and CDR2 is YFSETQ in the germline V gene. V was cut by 5 bases and J by 0 bases, with 14 bases left in between. The CDR3 has 15 amino acids. CDR3 sequence: CASSRDTRVNTEAFF. The CDR3 DNA is TGCGCCAGCAGTAGGGATACAAGGGTGAACACTGAAGCTTTCTTT. The complete variable domain, with remaining parts taken from reference TRBV5-1 and TRBJ1-1, reads KAGVTQTPRYLIKTRGQQVTLSCSPISGHRSVSWYQQTPGQGLQFLFEYFSETQRNKGNFPGRFSGRQFSNSRSEMNVSTLELGDSALYLCASSRDTRVNTEAFFGQGTRLTVV.

The chain carries TRBV11-2 and TRBJ1-1; the D gene is possibly TRBD1 (5 bases). The CDR3 length is 14 residues. Germline V CDR1 and CDR2: SGHAT, FQNNGV. V dropped 2 bases and J dropped 4 bases, with 11 bases sitting between them. The CDR3 loop reads CASSLQGMSTEAFF. The CDR3, as DNA: TGTGCCAGCAGCTTACAGGGAATGAGCACTGAAGCTTTCTTT. The whole variable domain, filled in from reference TRBV11-2 and TRBJ1-1, reads EAGVAQSPRYKIIEKRQSVAFWCNPISGHATLYWYQQILGQGPKLLIQFQNNGVVDDSQLPKDRFSAERLKGVDSTLKIQPAKLEDSAVYLCASSLQGMSTEAFFGQGTRLTVV.

This chain uses TRBV5-1 with TRBJ2-7; possible D gene TRBD1, 6 bases. CDR1 and CDR2 from the germline V gene are SGHRS and YFSETQ. V lost 0 bases and J 5 bases, leaving 12 bases between the germline ends. CDR3 size: 14 residues. CDR3: CASSLEVGGDEQYF. DNA for the CDR3: TGCGCCAGCAGCTTGGAGGTAGGGGGAGACGAGCAGTACTTC.

V is TRBV18 and J is TRBJ2-5; D might be TRBD1 or TRBD2, each matching 5 bases. Germline values: CDR1 KGHSH, CDR2 LQKENI. The V end lost 6 bases, the J end lost 5 bases, and 13 bases lay between the germline ends. The length of the CDR3 is 13 residues. Here the CDR3 DNA reads TGTGCCAGCTCCCGCAGCTGGGGGGAGACCCAGTACTTC. Translation: CASSRSWGETQYF.

This rearrangement joins TRBV30 to TRBJ1-4; D may be TRBD1 (5 bases). The CDR3 is 14 amino acids. Trimming stripped 2 bases from V and 8 bases from J, with 15 bases between. Germline V gives CDR1 GTSNPN, CDR2 SVGIG (reference sequence). This CDR3 is CAWSQGAKGEKLFF. CDR3 DNA sequence: TGTGCCTGGAGTCAAGGGGCCAAAGGGGAAAAACTGTTTTTT.

This clone appeared a single time. The chain employs TRBV30 and TRBJ1-1; 12 bases match TRBD1. Germline assignment: CDR1 GTSNPN and CDR2 SVGIG (reference sequence). V gave up 0 bases and J gave up 4 bases; unmatched junction bases: 6. The CDR3 consists of 16 residues. In nucleotides, the CDR3 is TGTGCCTGGAGTGTATTGGGACAGGGGGCGAGCACTGAAGCTTTCTTT. Translated, it gives CAWSVLGQGASTEAFF.

The rearrangement uses TRBV5-6 and TRBJ1-1, with a weak D call TRBD1 (5 bases). Trimming took 4 bases from V and 2 from J, leaving 12 bases between them. The CDR3 length is 14 residues. Germline V gene data show CDR1 as SGHDT and CDR2 as YYEEEE. In DNA, the CDR3 is TGTGCCAGCAGCGACCCAGGGCTTAACACTGAAGCTTTCTTT. This codes for CASSDPGLNTEAFF.

This chain joins TRBV5-1 and TRBJ2-5; possible D gene TRBD1, 6 bases. V lost 4 bases, J lost 2 bases, and 12 bases lay in between. The germline V gene encodes CDR1 SGHRS and CDR2 YFSETQ. There are 14 residues in the CDR3. CDR3 sequence reads: CASSIWTEQETQYF. CDR3 coding DNA: TGCGCCAGCAGCATCTGGACAGAGCAAGAGACCCAGTACTTC.

This clone has only a few counts. The chain recombines TRBV18 with TRBJ1-1, with unresolved D. CDR1 KGHSH and CDR2 LQKENI come from the germline V gene. This CDR3 is 16 amino acids long. Trimming cost V 3 bases and J 5 bases, with 19 bases left between them. The CDR3 nucleotides read TGTGCCAGCTCACCTATGGCCGCCGAACTGGGAACTGAAGCTTTCTTT. This sequence encodes CASSPMAAELGTEAFF.

This chain joins TRBV19 and TRBJ1-1; 10 bases are a match to TRBD1. CDR1 is LNHDA and CDR2 is SQIVND in the germline V gene (reference sequence). The CDR3 is made up of 14 amino acids. J gave up 6 bases and V 3 bases, and 4 bases lay outside the gene matches. CDR3: CASSMGQGWAEAFF. In nucleotides, the CDR3 is TGTGCCAGTAGTATGGGACAGGGGTGGGCTGAAGCTTTCTTT.

The chain uses TRBV10-1 and TRBJ2-1; the D gene could be TRBD1 or TRBD2 (5 bases each). Germline-derived CDR1 and CDR2 are WNHNN and SYGVQD (reference sequence). V lost 7 bases and J 15 bases, leaving 19 bases between the germline ends. The CDR3 runs 12 residues. The CDR3 spells CASKERTPGGFF. In nucleotides, the CDR3 is TGCGCCAGCAAAGAAAGGACCCCTGGGGGGTTCTTC.

This chain joins TRBV18 and TRBJ1-3; no definite D call. Germline CDR1 is KGHSH and CDR2 is LQKENI. Trimming took off 6 bases at V and 2 bases at J, with 17 bases between the two ends. This CDR3 spans 16 amino acids. Here the CDR3 reads CASSNQGNLPGNTIYF. The CDR3 coding sequence is TGTGCCAGCTCCAACCAAGGGAACTTGCCTGGAAACACCATATATTTT.

This chain uses TRBV9 with TRBJ2-7; possibly TRBD1 for D (5 bases). Per the germline V gene, CDR1 is SGDLS and CDR2 is YYNGEE. Trimming shortened V by 5 bases and J by 2 bases, and 14 bases separated the two germline ends. CDR3 length: 14 residues. The chain's CDR3 is CASSYGRVTYEQYF. The DNA of the CDR3 is TGTGCCAGCAGTTACGGCAGGGTAACCTACGAGCAGTACTTC.

The chain links TRBV18 to TRBJ2-2; 7 bases map to TRBD1. CDR1 KGHSH and CDR2 LQKENI come from the germline V gene. V shed 4 bases, J shed 4 bases, and the junction held 6 bases outside the gene matches. This CDR3 is 15 amino acids long. CDR3 in amino acids: CASSLTGSFTGELFF. CDR3 DNA sequence: TGTGCCAGCTCACTGACAGGGTCATTCACCGGGGAGCTGTTTTTT.

This clone was recorded once. This chain uses TRBV13 with TRBJ2-5; no reliable D call. The germline V gene has CDR1 PRHDT and CDR2 FYEKMQ (reference sequence). This CDR3 is built from 15 residues. The V and J ends lost 5 bases and 4 bases respectively, with 17 bases between them. CDR3 amino acids: CASSPSGDLGETQYF. As DNA, the CDR3 is TGTGCCAGCAGCCCCAGTGGGGATTTGGGAGAGACCCAGTACTTC. Combining the CDR3 with reference TRBV13 and TRBJ2-5 gives the whole variable domain AAGVIQSPRHLIKEKRETATLKCYPIPRHDTVYWYQQGPGQDPQFLISFYEKMQSDKGSIPDRFSAQQFSDYHSELNMSSLELGDSALYFCASSPSGDLGETQYFGPGTRLLVL.

The chain employs TRBV5-1 and TRBJ1-2; D is unresolved. Germline assignment: CDR1 SGHRS and CDR2 YFSETQ. V was cut by 0 bases and J by 4 bases, with 13 bases left in between. This CDR3 comprises 15 residues. The CDR3 reads CASSLAAEPIYGYTF. In DNA, the CDR3 is TGCGCCAGCAGCTTGGCCGCAGAACCAATCTATGGCTACACCTTC.

The chain is built from TRBV28 and TRBJ2-1, with 10 positions matching TRBD2. Germline V CDR1 and CDR2: MDHEN, SYDVKM. The junction had 6 bases not matched to a gene; V was cut back by 3 bases and J by 10 bases. There are 14 residues in the CDR3. The CDR3 sequence: CASSFSGRAWEQFF. Here the CDR3 DNA reads TGTGCCAGCAGTTTCAGCGGGAGGGCCTGGGAGCAGTTCTTC.

This clone was observed once. The genes are TRBV19 and TRBJ2-7, with 8 bases fitting TRBD1. The length of the CDR3 is 15 residues. J was trimmed by 1 base and V by 1 base; bases with no gene match: 3. The V gene's germline CDR1 is LNHDA and CDR2 SQIVND (reference sequence). The CDR3 coding sequence is TGTGCCAGTAGTATAGGACAGGGGAAATCCTACGAGCAGTACTTC. Protein sequence: CASSIGQGKSYEQYF.

The chain recombines TRBV14 with TRBJ2-5, with D possibly matching TRBD2 (5 bases). The germline CDR1 and CDR2 sequences are SGHDN and FVKESK. The CDR3 runs to 16 residues. V lost 2 bases and J lost 3, with 16 bases in between. CDR3 bases: TGTGCCAGCAGCCAACGTAGACCGTCGGAGGAAGAGACCCAGTACTTC. This sequence encodes CASSQRRPSEEETQYF. The whole variable domain, remainder taken from reference TRBV14 and TRBJ2-5, is EAGVTQFPSHSVIEKGQTVTLRCDPISGHDNLYWYRRVMGKEIKFLLHFVKESKQDESGMPNNRFLAERTGGTYSTLKVQPAELEDSGVYFCASSQRRPSEEETQYFGPGTRLLVL.

The CDR3 loop is CAWSVRLASGDEQFF. The CDR3 nucleotides read TGTGCCTGGAGTGTAAGACTAGCGAGTGGGGATGAGCAGTTCTTC. The chain recombines TRBV30 with TRBJ2-1, with TRBD2 matching 8 bases. This CDR3 is built from 15 residues. V lost 0 bases to trimming and J lost 8 bases; unmatched junction nucleotides: 9. Germline V gives CDR1 GTSNPN, CDR2 SVGIG (reference sequence).

V is TRBV2 and J is TRBJ2-7; 8 bases map to TRBD2. J gave up 11 bases and V 3 bases, and 3 bases lay outside the gene matches. Germline loops: CDR1 SNHLY, CDR2 FYNNEI. The CDR3 runs to 11 residues. Here the CDR3 reads CASSDSGGEYF. In DNA, the CDR3 is TGTGCCAGCAGTGACTCGGGGGGGGAGTACTTC.

The chain has TRBV5-6 and TRBJ2-1, with D perhaps TRBD2 (5 bases). Between the trimmed V and J ends, which lost 1 base and 9 bases, there was a span of 11 bases. Per the germline V gene, CDR1 is SGHDT and CDR2 is YYEEEE. This CDR3 contains 13 residues. The CDR3 sequence: CASSLSIATEQFF. In DNA, the CDR3 is TGTGCCAGCAGCTTGTCGATAGCGACTGAGCAGTTCTTC. Full variable domain (remainder filled in from reference TRBV5-6 and TRBJ2-1): DAGVTQSPTHLIKTRGQQVTLRCSPKSGHDTVSWYQQALGQGPQFIFQYYEEEERQRGNFPDRFSGHQFPNYSSELNVNALLLGDSALYLCASSLSIATEQFFGPGTRLTVL.

The rearrangement links TRBV7-2 to TRBJ2-3, with D hard to call. The CDR3 has 16 amino acids. The ends were cut back, 1 base at V and 2 bases at J, with 13 bases in the middle. The germline V gene has CDR1 SGHTA and CDR2 FQGNSA. This CDR3 reads CASSLGGDLVTDTQYF. The CDR3 coding sequence is TGTGCCAGCAGCTTAGGAGGCGACCTCGTCACAGATACGCAGTATTTT.

This chain links TRBV7-8 with TRBJ1-3; D is perhaps TRBD1 (5 bases). Germline values: CDR1 SGHVS, CDR2 FQNEAQ. V was shortened by 0 bases and J by 2 bases, with 14 bases between the two germline ends. The CDR3 is 17 amino acids. CDR3 loop: CASSLADAGTTGNTIYF. As DNA, the CDR3 is TGTGCCAGCAGCTTAGCCGACGCAGGGACCACTGGAAACACCATATATTTT.

The J gene is TRBJ1-1, the V gene TRBV30; TRBD1 agrees at 8 bases. Germline lookup yields CDR1 GTSNPN and CDR2 SVGIG (reference sequence). This CDR3 is built from 15 residues. Trimming removed 3 bases from V and 0 bases from J; junction bases left unmatched: 6. CDR3 protein: CAWRERTGLNTEAFF. CDR3 bases: TGTGCCTGGAGGGAACGGACAGGGTTGAACACTGAAGCTTTCTTT.

This clone was seen just once. The chain is built from TRBV7-6 and TRBJ1-1; D not certain. Trimming pared 0 bases from V and 4 bases from J, leaving 6 bases between. CDR1 and CDR2 (germline): SGHVS, FNYEAQ. CDR3 length equals 13 residues. The CDR3 bases are TGTGCCAGCAGCTTAGCCCGAGGCACTGAAGCTTTCTTT. It codes for CASSLARGTEAFF. The full variable domain, its missing parts supplied by reference TRBV7-6 and TRBJ1-1, is GAGVSQSPRYKVTKRGQDVALRCDPISGHVSLYWYRQALGQGPEFLTYFNYEAQQDKSGLPNDRFSAERPEGSISTLTIQRTEQRDSAMYRCASSLARGTEAFFGQGTRLTVV.

This CDR3 is CASSSPGTGGYEQYF. The CDR3 DNA is TGTGCCAGCAGTTCCCCCGGGACAGGGGGGTACGAGCAGTACTTC. The gene calls are TRBV28 and TRBJ2-7; 11 bases line up with TRBD1. The CDR3 has 15 amino acids. V shed 4 bases and J 4 bases; nucleotides not matched to a gene: 6. Germline V gene data show CDR1 as MDHEN and CDR2 as SYDVKM.